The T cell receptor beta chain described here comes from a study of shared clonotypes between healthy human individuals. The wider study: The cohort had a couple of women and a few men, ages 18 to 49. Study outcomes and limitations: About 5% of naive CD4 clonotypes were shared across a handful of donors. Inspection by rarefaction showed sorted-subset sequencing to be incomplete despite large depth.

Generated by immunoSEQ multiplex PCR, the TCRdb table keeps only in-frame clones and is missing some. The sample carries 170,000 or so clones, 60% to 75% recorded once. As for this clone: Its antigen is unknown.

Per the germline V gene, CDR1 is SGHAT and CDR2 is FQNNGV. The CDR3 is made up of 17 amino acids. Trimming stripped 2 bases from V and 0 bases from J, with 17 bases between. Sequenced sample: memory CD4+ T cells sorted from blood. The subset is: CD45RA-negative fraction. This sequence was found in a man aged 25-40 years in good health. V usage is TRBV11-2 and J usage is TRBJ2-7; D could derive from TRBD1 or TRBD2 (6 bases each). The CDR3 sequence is CASSLTSGGPISYEQYF. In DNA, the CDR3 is TGTGCCAGCAGCTTAACCTCCGGGGGCCCTATCTCCTACGAGCAGTACTTC.